Described below is a single T cell receptor beta chain sequence and its context. The target antigen is unknown. Purity exceeding 95% was reached by all sorted populations. The sample originates from a study of beta chain features in type 1 diabetes. Study-level background: Examined across all samples were roughly 100 million sorted cells.

Sequencing targeted expressed TCRB transcripts, as all isolated RNA had been reverse transcribed. Assay: immunoSEQ multiplex PCR; the TCRdb copy retains only in-frame clones and omits some. The sample lists under 150,000 clones, 6.9% seen once, with about 1.3% in the top ten. Regarding the study as a whole: Healthy donors had naive, central memory and Treg TCRB repertoires that appeared less similar than those seen among patients.

Germline V gives CDR1 SNHLY, CDR2 FYNNEI. V lost 6 bases and J 5 bases, leaving 19 bases between the germline ends. The CDR3 extends over 15 amino acids. The specimen was central memory CD4+ T cells from blood. The chain combines TRBV2 with TRBJ2-5; D may be TRBD1 (5 bases). This receptor was identified in a young woman in good health. The CDR3 bases are TGTGCCAGCAGCCCTTCCACGACAGCCGGGGAGACCCAGTACTTC. Protein product: CASSPSTTAGETQYF. The full variable domain, its missing parts supplied by reference TRBV2 and TRBJ2-5, is EPEVTQTPSHQVTQMGQEVILRCVPISNHLYFYWYRQILGQKVEFLVSFYNNEISEKSEIFDDQFSVERPDGSNFTLKIRSTKLEDSAMYFCASSPSTTAGETQYFGPGTRLLVL.